The sequence of this TCR beta chain was determined in a study of early T cells in non-severe SARS-CoV-2 infection. Overall study: From unsorted whole blood, bulk RNA was sequenced, and the chains remained unpaired.

Separate cDNA molecules each had unique molecular identifiers attached to them. TCRdb analysed the 5' RACE reads with MiXCR anew, one entry per CDR3 protein. This table holds 52,000 or so distinct CDR3 sequences, approximately 12% found once. Germline V lookup: CDR1 LGHDT, CDR2 YNNKEL (reference sequence). V lost 1 base to trimming and J lost 1 base; unmatched junction nucleotides: 5. The CDR3 is made up of 16 amino acids. The clonotype comes from an adult who was a healthcare worker with PCR-confirmed SARS-CoV-2 infection or an uninfected control (not recorded which). The sample comprised whole blood. The chain joins TRBV3-1 to TRBJ2-3, with 7 bases lining up with TRBD2. The CDR3 region has the DNA TGTGCCAGCAGCCAAGTTAGCGGGTCCCGCACAGATACGCAGTATTTT. Amino acids: CASSQVSGSRTDTQYF.